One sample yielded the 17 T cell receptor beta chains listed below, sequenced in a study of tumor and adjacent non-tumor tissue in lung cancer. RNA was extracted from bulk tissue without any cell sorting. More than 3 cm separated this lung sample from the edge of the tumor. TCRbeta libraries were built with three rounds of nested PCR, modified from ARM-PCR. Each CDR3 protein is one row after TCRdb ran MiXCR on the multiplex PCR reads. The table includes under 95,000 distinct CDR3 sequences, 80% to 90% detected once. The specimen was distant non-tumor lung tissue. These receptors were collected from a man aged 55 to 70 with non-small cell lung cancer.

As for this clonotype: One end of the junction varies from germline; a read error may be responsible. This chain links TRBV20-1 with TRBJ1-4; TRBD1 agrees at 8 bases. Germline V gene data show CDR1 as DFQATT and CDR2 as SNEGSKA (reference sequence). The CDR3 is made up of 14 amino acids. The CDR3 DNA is TGCAGTGCCAAGGATGACAGGGGTGATGAAAAACTGTCTTTC. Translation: CSAKDDRGDEKLSF.

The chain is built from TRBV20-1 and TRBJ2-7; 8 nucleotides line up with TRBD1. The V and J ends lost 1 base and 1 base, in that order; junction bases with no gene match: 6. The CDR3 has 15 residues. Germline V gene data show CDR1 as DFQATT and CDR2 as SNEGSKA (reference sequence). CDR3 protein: CSARGTGKGSYEQYF. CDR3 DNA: TGCAGTGCTAGAGGGACAGGGAAGGGATCCTACGAGCAGTACTTC.

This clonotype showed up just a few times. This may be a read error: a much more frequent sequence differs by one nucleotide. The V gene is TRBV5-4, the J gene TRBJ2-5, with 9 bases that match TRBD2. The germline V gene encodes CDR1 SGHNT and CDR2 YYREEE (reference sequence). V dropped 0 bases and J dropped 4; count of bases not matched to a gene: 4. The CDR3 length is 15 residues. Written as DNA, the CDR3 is TGTGCCAGCAGCTTGGGACTAGCGGAGGGAGAGACCCAGTACTTC. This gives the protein CASSLGLAEGETQYF.

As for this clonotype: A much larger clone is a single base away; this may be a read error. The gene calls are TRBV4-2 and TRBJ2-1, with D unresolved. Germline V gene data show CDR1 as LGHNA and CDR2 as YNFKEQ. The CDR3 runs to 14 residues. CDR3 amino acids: CANSQEVWVNEQFF. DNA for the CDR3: TGTGCCAACAGCCAAGAGGTCTGGGTCAATGAGCAGTTCTTC.

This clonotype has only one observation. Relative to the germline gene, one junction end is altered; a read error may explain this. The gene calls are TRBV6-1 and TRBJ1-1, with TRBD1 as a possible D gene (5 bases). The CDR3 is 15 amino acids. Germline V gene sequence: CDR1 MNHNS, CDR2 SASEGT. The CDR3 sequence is CVSSDGPGAGTEAFF. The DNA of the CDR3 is TGTGTCAGCAGCGATGGGCCTGGGGCCGGAACTGAAGCTTTCTTC.

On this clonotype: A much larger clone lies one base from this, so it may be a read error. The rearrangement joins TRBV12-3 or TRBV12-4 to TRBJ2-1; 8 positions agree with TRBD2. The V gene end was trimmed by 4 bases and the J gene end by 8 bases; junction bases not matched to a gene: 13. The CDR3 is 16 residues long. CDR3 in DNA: TGTGCCAGCAGTTATCCTAACGGGAGGGCCGTGTATGAGCAGTTCTTC. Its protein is CASSYPNGRAVYEQFF.

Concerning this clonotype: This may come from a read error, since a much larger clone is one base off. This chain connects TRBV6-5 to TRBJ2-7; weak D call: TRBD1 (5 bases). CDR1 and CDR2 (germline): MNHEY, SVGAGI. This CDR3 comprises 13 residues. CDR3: CASQRTSGNERYF. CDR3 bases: TGTGCCAGCCAAAGGACAAGTGGGAACGAGCGGTACTTC.

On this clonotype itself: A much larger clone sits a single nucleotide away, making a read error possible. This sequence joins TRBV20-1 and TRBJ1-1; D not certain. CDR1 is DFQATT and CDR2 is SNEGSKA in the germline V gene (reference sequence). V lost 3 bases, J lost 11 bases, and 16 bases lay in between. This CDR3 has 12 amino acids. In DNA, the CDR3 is TGCAGTGCTAGTGCCGGAGAACTGAAGGCTTTCTTT. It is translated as CSASAGELKAFF.

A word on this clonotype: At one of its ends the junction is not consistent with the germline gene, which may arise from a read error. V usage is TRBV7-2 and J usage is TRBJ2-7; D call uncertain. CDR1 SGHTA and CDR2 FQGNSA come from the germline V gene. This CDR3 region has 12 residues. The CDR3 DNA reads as TGTGCCAGCAGCTTAAGGATCGCCGAGCATTACTTC. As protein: CASSLRIAEHYF.

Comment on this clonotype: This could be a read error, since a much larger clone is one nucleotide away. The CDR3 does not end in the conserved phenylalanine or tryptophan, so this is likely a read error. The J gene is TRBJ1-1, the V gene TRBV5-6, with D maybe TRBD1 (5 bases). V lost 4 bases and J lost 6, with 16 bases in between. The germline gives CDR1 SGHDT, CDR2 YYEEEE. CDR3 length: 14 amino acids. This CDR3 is CASSEPGRVAEAFY. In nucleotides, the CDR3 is TGTGCCAGCAGCGAACCAGGCAGGGTTGCTGAAGCTTTCTAT.

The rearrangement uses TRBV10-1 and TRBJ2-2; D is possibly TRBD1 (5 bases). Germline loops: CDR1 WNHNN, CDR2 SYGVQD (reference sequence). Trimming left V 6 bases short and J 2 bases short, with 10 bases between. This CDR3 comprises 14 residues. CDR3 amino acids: CASRRQSNTGELFF. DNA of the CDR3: TGCGCCAGCAGGAGACAGTCAAACACCGGGGAGCTGTTTTTT.

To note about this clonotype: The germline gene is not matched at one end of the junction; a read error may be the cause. The DNA for the CDR3 is TGTGCCAGCAGCACCCGGGGAGGGGGAGGATACAGAGCCGGGGAGCTGTTATTT. This codes for CASSTRGGGGYRAGELLF. The chain carries TRBV11-3 and TRBJ2-2, with D perhaps matching TRBD2 (7 bases). Germline V gives CDR1 SGHNT, CDR2 YENEEA. This CDR3 contains 18 residues.

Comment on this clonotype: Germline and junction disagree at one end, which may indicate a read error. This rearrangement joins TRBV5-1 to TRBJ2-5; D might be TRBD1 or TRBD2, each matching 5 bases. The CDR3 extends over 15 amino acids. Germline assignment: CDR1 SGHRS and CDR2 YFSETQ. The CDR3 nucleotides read TGCGCCAGTAGCTTGGGGGAAGGCCGGGGAGAGACCAAGTACTTC. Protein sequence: CASSLGEGRGETKYF. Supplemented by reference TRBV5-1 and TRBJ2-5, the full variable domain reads KAGVTQTPRYLIKTRGQQVTLSCSPISGHRSVSWYQQTPGQGLQFLFEYFSETQRNKGNFPGRFSGRQFSNSRSEMNVSTLELGDSALYLCASSLGEGRGETKYFGPGTRLLVL.

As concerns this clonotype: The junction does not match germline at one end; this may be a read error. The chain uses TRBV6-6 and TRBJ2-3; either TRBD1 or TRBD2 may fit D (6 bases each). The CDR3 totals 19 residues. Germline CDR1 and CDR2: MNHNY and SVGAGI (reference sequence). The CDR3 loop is CVSSSPTRGGIQGTDTQYF. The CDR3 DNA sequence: TGTGTCAGCAGTTCGCCTACTAGAGGGGGGATTCAGGGCACTGATACGCAGTATTTT.

Here the CDR3 DNA reads TGTGCCAACATCTTAGGTACCATTACGAACACCGGGGAGCTGTTTTTT. The encoded protein is CANILGTITNTGELFF. The chain carries TRBV11-3 and TRBJ2-2; no clear D gene. Germline values: CDR1 SGHNT, CDR2 YENEEA. The CDR3 has 16 amino acids. V gave up 10 bases and J gave up 0 bases, with 18 bases separating them.

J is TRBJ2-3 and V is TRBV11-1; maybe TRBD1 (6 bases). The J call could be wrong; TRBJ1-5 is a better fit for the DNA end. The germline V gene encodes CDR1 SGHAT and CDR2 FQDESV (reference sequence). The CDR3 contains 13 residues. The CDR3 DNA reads TGTGCAAGCGGACAGACTAGCACAGATACGCAGCATTTT. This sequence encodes CASGQTSTDTQHF.

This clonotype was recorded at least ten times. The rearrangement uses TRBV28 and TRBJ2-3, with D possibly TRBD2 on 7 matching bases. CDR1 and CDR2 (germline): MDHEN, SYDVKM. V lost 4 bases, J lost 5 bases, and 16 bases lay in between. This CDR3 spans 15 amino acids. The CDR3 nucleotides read TGTGCCAGCAGTTCCCCTGGGGGGGCTGGAGATACGCAGTATTTT. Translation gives CASSSPGGAGDTQYF.